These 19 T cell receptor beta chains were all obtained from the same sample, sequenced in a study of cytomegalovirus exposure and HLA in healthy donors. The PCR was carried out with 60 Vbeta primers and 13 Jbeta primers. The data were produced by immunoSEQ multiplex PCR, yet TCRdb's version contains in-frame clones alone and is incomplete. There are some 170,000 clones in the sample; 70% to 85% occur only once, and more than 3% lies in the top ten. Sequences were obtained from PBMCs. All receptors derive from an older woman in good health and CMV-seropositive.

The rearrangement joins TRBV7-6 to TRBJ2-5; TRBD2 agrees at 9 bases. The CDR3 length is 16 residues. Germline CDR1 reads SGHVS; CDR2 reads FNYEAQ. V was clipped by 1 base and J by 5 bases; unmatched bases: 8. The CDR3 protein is CASSLVAGGLFETQYF. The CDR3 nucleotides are TGTGCCAGCAGCTTAGTGGCGGGAGGGCTCTTTGAGACCCAGTACTTC.

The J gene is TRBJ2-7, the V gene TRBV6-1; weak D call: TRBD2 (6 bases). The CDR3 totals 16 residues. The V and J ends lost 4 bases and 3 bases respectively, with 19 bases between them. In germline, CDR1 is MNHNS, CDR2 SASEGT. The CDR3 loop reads CASSGDLGFLFYEQYF. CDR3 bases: TGTGCCAGCAGTGGGGACTTGGGGTTTCTCTTCTACGAGCAGTACTTC.

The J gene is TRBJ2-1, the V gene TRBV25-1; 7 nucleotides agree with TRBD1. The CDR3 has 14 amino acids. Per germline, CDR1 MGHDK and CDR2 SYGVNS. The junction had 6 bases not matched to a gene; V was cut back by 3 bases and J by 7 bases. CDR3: CASSDRGISNEQFF. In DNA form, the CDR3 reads TGTGCCAGCAGTGACAGGGGGATTTCAAATGAGCAGTTCTTC.

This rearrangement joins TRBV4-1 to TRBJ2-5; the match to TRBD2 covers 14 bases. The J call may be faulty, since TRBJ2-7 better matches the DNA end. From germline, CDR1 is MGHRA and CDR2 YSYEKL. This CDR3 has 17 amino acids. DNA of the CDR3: TGCGCCAGCAGCCAACCTTCCGGGACTAGCGGGAGAAACGAGCAGTACTTC. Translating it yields CASSQPSGTSGRNEQYF.

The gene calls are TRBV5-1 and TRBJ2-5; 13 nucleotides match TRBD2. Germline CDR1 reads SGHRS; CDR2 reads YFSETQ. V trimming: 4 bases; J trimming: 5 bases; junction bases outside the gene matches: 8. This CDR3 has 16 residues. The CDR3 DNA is TGCGCCAGCAGCACGGGACTAGCGGGGCTCCGGGAGACCCAGTACTTC. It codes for CASSTGLAGLRETQYF.

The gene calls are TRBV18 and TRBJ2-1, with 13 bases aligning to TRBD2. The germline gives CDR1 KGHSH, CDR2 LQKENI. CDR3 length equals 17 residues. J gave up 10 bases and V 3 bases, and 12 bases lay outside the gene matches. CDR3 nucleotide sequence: TGTGCCAGCTCACCGCGACTAGCGGGAGGCCAATATAGGGAGCAGTTCTTC. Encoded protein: CASSPRLAGGQYREQFF.

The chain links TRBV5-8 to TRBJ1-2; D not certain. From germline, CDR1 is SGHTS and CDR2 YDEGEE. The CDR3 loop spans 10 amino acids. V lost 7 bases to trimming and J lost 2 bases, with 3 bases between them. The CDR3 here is CASVNYGYTF. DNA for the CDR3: TGTGCCAGCGTAAACTATGGCTACACCTTC.

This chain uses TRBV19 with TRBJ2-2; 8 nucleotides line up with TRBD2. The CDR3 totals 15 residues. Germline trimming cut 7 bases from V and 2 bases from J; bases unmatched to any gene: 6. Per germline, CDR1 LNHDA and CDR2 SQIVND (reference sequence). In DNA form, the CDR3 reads TGTGCCAGTAAGGAGCGGGGGAAAAACACCGGGGAGCTGTTTTTT. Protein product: CASKERGKNTGELFF. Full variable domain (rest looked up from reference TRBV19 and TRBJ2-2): DGGITQSPKYLFRKEGQNVTLSCEQNLNHDAMYWYRQDPGQGLRLIYYSQIVNDFQKGDIAEGYSVSREKKESFPLTVTSAQKNPTAFYLCASKERGKNTGELFFGEGSRLTVL.

The CDR3: CASSYSEVYGYTF. For the CDR3, the DNA is TGTGCCAGCAGTTACTCTGAGGTCTATGGCTACACCTTC. The chain employs TRBV6-5 and TRBJ1-2, with no clear D. V was cut by 0 bases and J by 4 bases, with 6 bases left in between. CDR1 MNHEY and CDR2 SVGAGI come from the germline V gene. The CDR3 extends over 13 amino acids.

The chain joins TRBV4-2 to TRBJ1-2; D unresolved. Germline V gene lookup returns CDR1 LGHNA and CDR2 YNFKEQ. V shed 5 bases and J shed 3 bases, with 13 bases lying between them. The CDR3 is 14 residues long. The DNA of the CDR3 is TGTGCCAGCAGCTCCGCGGGAACCCACTATGGCTACACCTTC. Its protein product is CASSSAGTHYGYTF.

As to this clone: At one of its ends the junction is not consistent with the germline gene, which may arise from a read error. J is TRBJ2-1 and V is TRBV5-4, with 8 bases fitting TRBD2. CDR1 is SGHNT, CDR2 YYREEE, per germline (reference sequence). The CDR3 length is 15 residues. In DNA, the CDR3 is TGTGCCACCAGCCCGGGGGGGCTATCCTACAATGAGCAGTTCTTC. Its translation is CATSPGGLSYNEQFF.

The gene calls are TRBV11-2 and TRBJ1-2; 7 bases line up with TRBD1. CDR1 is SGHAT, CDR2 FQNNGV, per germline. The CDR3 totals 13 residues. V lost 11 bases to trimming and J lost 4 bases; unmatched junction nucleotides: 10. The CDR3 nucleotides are TGTGCCTCCGGACAGGACTCTTTCTATGGCTACACCTTC. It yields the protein CASGQDSFYGYTF.

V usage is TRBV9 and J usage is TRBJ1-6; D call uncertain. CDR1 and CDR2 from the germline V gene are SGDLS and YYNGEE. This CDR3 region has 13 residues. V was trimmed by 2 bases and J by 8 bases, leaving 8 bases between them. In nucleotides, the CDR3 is TGTGCCAGCAGCGTCGCGGAGTATTCACCCCTCCACTTT. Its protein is CASSVAEYSPLHF.

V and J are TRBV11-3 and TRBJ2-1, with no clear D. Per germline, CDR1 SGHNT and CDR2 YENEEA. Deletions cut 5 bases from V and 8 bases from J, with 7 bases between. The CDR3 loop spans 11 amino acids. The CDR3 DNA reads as TGTGCCAGCAGCCTTGGCCATGAGCAGTTCTTC. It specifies CASSLGHEQFF.

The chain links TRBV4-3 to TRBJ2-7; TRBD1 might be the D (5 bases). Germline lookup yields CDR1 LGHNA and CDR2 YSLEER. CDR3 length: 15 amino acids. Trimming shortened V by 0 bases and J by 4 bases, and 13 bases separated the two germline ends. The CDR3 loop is CASSQEYRGDYEQYF. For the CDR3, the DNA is TGCGCCAGCAGCCAAGAGTATAGGGGTGATTACGAGCAGTACTTC.

The CDR3 is CASSSDRDSDTQYF. Here the CDR3 DNA reads TGTGCCAGCAGCTCGGACAGGGATTCAGATACGCAGTATTTT. This rearrangement joins TRBV7-2 to TRBJ2-3; 8 nucleotides align to TRBD1. V was clipped by 4 bases and J by 4 bases; unmatched bases: 4. This CDR3 region has 14 residues. In germline, CDR1 is SGHTA, CDR2 FQGNSA.

The DNA of the CDR3 is TGTGCCACCAGCAGAGATCAGGGAGGGCATCAGCCCCAGCATTTT. Translating it yields CATSRDQGGHQPQHF. The rearrangement uses TRBV15 and TRBJ1-5; possible D gene TRBD1, 5 bases. Germline CDR1 and CDR2: LNHNV and YYDKDF (reference sequence). The ends were cut back, 0 bases at V and 5 bases at J, with 11 bases in the middle. The CDR3 loop spans 15 amino acids.

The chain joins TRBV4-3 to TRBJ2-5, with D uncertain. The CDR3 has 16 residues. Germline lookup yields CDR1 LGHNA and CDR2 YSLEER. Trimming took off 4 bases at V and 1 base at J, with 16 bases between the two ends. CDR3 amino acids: CASSPTERAGQETQYF. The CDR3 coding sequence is TGCGCCAGCAGCCCCACCGAGCGAGCCGGCCAAGAGACCCAGTACTTC.

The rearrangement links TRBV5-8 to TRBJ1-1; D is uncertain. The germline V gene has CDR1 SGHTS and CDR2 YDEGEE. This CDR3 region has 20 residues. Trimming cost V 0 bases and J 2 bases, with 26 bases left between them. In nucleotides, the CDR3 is TGTGCCAGCAGCTTGGCCGGGTCCGGGTGGAAGCCGAACACCAACACTGAAGCTTTCTTT. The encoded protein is CASSLAGSGWKPNTNTEAFF.